The 8 T cell receptor beta chains listed next were all sequenced from one sample in a study of response to subunit inactivated influenza vaccine. TCRdb ran MiXCR on the RT-PCR reads and lists one entry per CDR3 protein. The data show 700,000 to 900,000 distinct CDR3 sequences, around 20% seen once. Sequencing used PBMCs from blood, obtained around 5 days after vaccination. The receptors stem from a man aged 45-65 years who received an inactivated influenza vaccine.

The J gene is TRBJ2-3, the V gene TRBV6-5; 11 bases are a match to TRBD2. Germline-derived CDR1 and CDR2 are MNHEY and SVGAGI. CDR3 length equals 17 residues. Trimming cost V 0 bases and J 2 bases; bases outside gene matches: 4. The CDR3 here is CASSYSRLAGSTDTQYF. CDR3 bases: TGTGCCAGCAGTTACTCTAGACTAGCGGGGTCCACAGATACGCAGTATTTT.

The chain has TRBV24-1 and TRBJ2-3, with TRBD2 matching 9 bases. V lost 4 bases to trimming and J lost 1 base; unmatched junction nucleotides: 8. Germline V gene sequence: CDR1 KGHDR, CDR2 SFDVKD. The CDR3 covers 17 residues. The DNA of the CDR3 is TGTGCCACCAGTGACCCCACCGTAGCGGGAGGCACAGATACGCAGTATTTT. It codes for CATSDPTVAGGTDTQYF.

There are a few counts of this clonotype. The CDR3 protein is CASKRQGVFEETQYF. The DNA for the CDR3 is TGTGCCAGCAAAAGACAGGGTGTGTTCGAGGAGACCCAGTACTTC. V usage is TRBV5-5 and J usage is TRBJ2-5, with TRBD1 identical over 7 bases. Germline lookup yields CDR1 SGHKS and CDR2 YYEKEE (reference sequence). The V gene end was trimmed by 6 bases and the J gene end by 5 bases; junction bases not matched to a gene: 13. The CDR3 length is 15 residues.

J is TRBJ2-7 and V is TRBV6-1; 9 nucleotides match TRBD1. Germline CDR1 MNHNS, CDR2 SASEGT. The ends lost 6 bases at V and 3 bases at J; junction bases unmatched: 12. CDR3 size: 16 residues. CDR3 in DNA: TGTGCCAGCAGCCGAACCCGGGACAGGGTTTACTACGAGCAGTACTTC. Its translation: CASSRTRDRVYYEQYF.

This clonotype has more than one count but fewer than ten. This CDR3 reads CAWSYPGGGKNIQYF. CDR3 coding DNA: TGTGCCTGGAGTTACCCTGGGGGAGGCAAAAACATTCAGTACTTC. The chain employs TRBV30 and TRBJ2-4; tentatively, D is TRBD2 (6 bases). Trimming took off 2 bases at V and 3 bases at J, with 14 bases between the two ends. Germline lookup yields CDR1 GTSNPN and CDR2 SVGIG (reference sequence). This CDR3 contains 15 residues.

This sequence joins TRBV4-1 and TRBJ1-4, with no clear D. With 0 bases removed from V and 7 bases from J, the gap between germline ends came to 12 bases. Per germline, CDR1 MGHRA and CDR2 YSYEKL. This CDR3 is built from 15 residues. CDR3 sequence reads: CASSQDISGREKLFF. In nucleotides, the CDR3 is TGCGCCAGCAGCCAAGATATTAGTGGGCGTGAAAAACTGTTTTTT.

This clonotype was seen a few times. V and J are TRBV12-3 or TRBV12-4 and TRBJ1-1, with 8 bases matching TRBD1. Germline trimming cut 5 bases from V and 3 bases from J; bases unmatched to any gene: 14. The CDR3 covers 17 residues. The DNA of the CDR3 is TGTGCCAGCAGTCCAATCGGACAGGGTGTCTTCGACACTGAAGCTTTCTTT. Its protein product is CASSPIGQGVFDTEAFF.

The chain is built from TRBV7-9 and TRBJ2-1; 7 nucleotides align to TRBD1. The trim removed 5 bases at V and 4 bases at J, leaving 8 bases unmatched. The CDR3 is 15 amino acids. Germline V lookup: CDR1 SEHNR, CDR2 FQNEAQ (reference sequence). The CDR3 DNA follows: TGTGCCAGCAGCCCTCCGACAGGGATGTACAATGAGCAGTTCTTC. Its protein is CASSPPTGMYNEQFF.